These 13 T cell receptor beta chains were sequenced from one sample in a study of T cells in Graves' hyperthyroidism and ophthalmopathy. RNA transcripts were the template for amplifying TCR beta CDR3 regions. HTBI primers drove first-round RT-PCR of the TCR CDR3. TCRdb re-called the multiplex PCR reads with MiXCR, one entry per CDR3 protein. The sample includes around 600,000 distinct CDR3 sequences, approximately 15% of them seen just once. Sequences were obtained from blood. The receptors here all came from a woman aged 18-29 years with Graves' ophthalmopathy.

Only a few counts were recorded for this clonotype. The J gene is TRBJ1-6, the V gene TRBV7-8; 8 positions match TRBD1. The CDR3 has 13 residues. With 11 bases clipped from V and 10 bases from J, the junction kept 10 bases outside the gene matches. CDR1 and CDR2 (germline): SGHVS, FQNEAQ. The CDR3 sequence is CAGRTGWASPLHF. The CDR3 region has the DNA TGTGCCGGCCGGACAGGGTGGGCCTCACCCCTCCACTTT.

This clonotype was found many times. V usage is TRBV28 and J usage is TRBJ1-2; D is possibly TRBD1 (5 bases). CDR3 length: 14 amino acids. V gave up 10 bases and J gave up 5 bases, with 20 bases separating them. Germline CDR1 is MDHEN and CDR2 is SYDVKM. The CDR3 nucleotides are TGTGCCACCGAGGGTTGGCGGGGGGAATATGGCTACACCTTC. Amino acid sequence: CATEGWRGEYGYTF.

The chain combines TRBV14 with TRBJ1-3; D not resolved. V lost 7 bases and J lost 4, with 11 bases in between. The CDR3 contains 13 residues. Germline-derived CDR1 and CDR2 are SGHDN and FVKESK. CDR3 loop: CASTQVGGNTIYF. The CDR3 DNA reads as TGTGCCAGCACACAAGTCGGGGGAAACACCATATATTTT. Filled out from reference TRBV14 and TRBJ1-3, the complete variable domain reads EAGVTQFPSHSVIEKGQTVTLRCDPISGHDNLYWYRRVMGKEIKFLLHFVKESKQDESGMPNNRFLAERTGGTYSTLKVQPAELEDSGVYFCASTQVGGNTIYFGEGSWLTVV.

In its sample, this clonotype was seen a few times. The chain links TRBV6-9 to TRBJ1-1; unclear D gene. Looked up from germline, CDR1 is MNHGY and CDR2 is SVAAGI. This CDR3 region has 13 residues. Trimming shortened V by 3 bases and J by 4 bases, and 9 bases separated the two germline ends. The CDR3 here is CASSYGLGTEAFF. Here the CDR3 DNA reads TGTGCCAGCAGTTACGGCTTAGGCACTGAAGCTTTCTTT.

This clonotype showed up many times. The rearrangement links TRBV27 to TRBJ2-3, with D perhaps matching TRBD2 (6 bases). CDR3 size: 14 residues. Trimming stripped 3 bases from V and 1 base from J, with 8 bases between. Looked up from germline, CDR1 is MNHEY and CDR2 is SMNVEV (reference sequence). CDR3 protein: CASSFASGTDTQYF. The CDR3 region has the DNA TGTGCCAGCAGTTTCGCTAGCGGCACAGATACGCAGTATTTT.

The table lists this clonotype with many counts. V and J are TRBV12-3 or TRBV12-4 and TRBJ2-5, with 12 bases identical to TRBD2. This CDR3 region has 14 residues. The trim removed 6 bases at V and 5 bases at J, leaving 4 bases unmatched. CDR3 sequence (DNA): TGTGCCAGCAGGCTGACTAGCGGGAGTGAGACCCAGTACTTC. Amino acid sequence: CASRLTSGSETQYF.

This clonotype was counted many times. The chain uses TRBV27 and TRBJ2-5; 8 nucleotides agree with TRBD1. The CDR3 totals 14 residues. CDR1 is MNHEY and CDR2 is SMNVEV in the germline V gene (reference sequence). The V segment lost 4 bases and the J segment 5 bases; nucleotides outside the gene matches: 6. The CDR3 sequence is CASSYGTGGETQYF. The CDR3 nucleotides read TGTGCCAGCAGTTATGGGACAGGAGGGGAGACCCAGTACTTC.

This clonotype came up many times. This chain links TRBV27 with TRBJ2-1; no clear D gene. CDR3 length: 16 amino acids. Trimming cost V 0 bases and J 2 bases, with 11 bases left between them. Looked up from germline, CDR1 is MNHEY and CDR2 is SMNVEV (reference sequence). CDR3 DNA: TGTGCCAGCAGTTTATCAATAGAAAGCCCCTACAATGAGCAGTTCTTC. Amino acids: CASSLSIESPYNEQFF.

Concerning this clonotype itself: One end of the junction varies from germline; a read error may be responsible. J is TRBJ1-6 and V is TRBV28; D might be TRBD1 (6 bases). The length of the CDR3 is 16 residues. CDR1 is MDHEN and CDR2 is SYDVKM in the germline V gene. In DNA, the CDR3 is TGTACCAGCAACCCACAGGGAGGGTCCTATAATTCACCCCTCCACTTT. Its translation is CTSNPQGGSYNSPLHF.

This clonotype was recorded at least ten times. V usage is TRBV2 and J usage is TRBJ2-1; the D is unclear. Germline assignment: CDR1 SNHLY and CDR2 FYNNEI. The CDR3 spans 15 residues. V shed 2 bases and J shed 0 bases, with 8 bases lying between them. CDR3 amino acids: CASSEFGSSYNEQFF. DNA of the CDR3: TGTGCCAGCAGTGAATTTGGTAGCTCCTACAATGAGCAGTTCTTC.

Note on this clonotype: Possible read error: a much larger clone is one base away. J is TRBJ2-1 and V is TRBV5-8; D is unclear. V was cut by 3 bases and J by 9 bases, with 22 bases left in between. This CDR3 region has 16 residues. Germline V lookup: CDR1 SGHTS, CDR2 YDEGEE. DNA for the CDR3: TGTGCCAGCAGCTCCCCGACTGGGCCTTCTCACAGTGAGCAGTTCTTC. This gives the protein CASSSPTGPSHSEQFF. Supplemented by reference TRBV5-8 and TRBJ2-1, the full variable domain reads EAGVTQSPTHLIKTRGQQATLRCSPISGHTSVYWYQQALGLGLQFLLWYDEGEERNRGNFPPRFSGRQFPNYSSELNVNALELEDSALYLCASSSPTGPSHSEQFFGPGTRLTVL.

This clonotype showed up many times. The V call is TRBV5-1, the J call TRBJ2-1, with D maybe TRBD2 (5 bases). The germline V and J ends were trimmed by 0 bases and 5 bases, with 12 bases remaining between them. Germline values: CDR1 SGHRS, CDR2 YFSETQ. The CDR3 has 15 amino acids. DNA for the CDR3: TGCGCCAGCAGCTTGGGATGGACTTCGAACAATGAGCAGTTCTTC. It is translated as CASSLGWTSNNEQFF.

This clonotype was counted ten times or more. This sequence joins TRBV28 and TRBJ2-1; a possible D gene is TRBD1 (5 bases). V dropped 5 bases and J dropped 3 bases, with 11 bases sitting between them. The CDR3 loop spans 14 amino acids. Germline V lookup: CDR1 MDHEN, CDR2 SYDVKM. As DNA, the CDR3 is TGTGCCAGCAGTCACGATGGACACTACAATGAGCAGTTCTTC. Its translation is CASSHDGHYNEQFF.